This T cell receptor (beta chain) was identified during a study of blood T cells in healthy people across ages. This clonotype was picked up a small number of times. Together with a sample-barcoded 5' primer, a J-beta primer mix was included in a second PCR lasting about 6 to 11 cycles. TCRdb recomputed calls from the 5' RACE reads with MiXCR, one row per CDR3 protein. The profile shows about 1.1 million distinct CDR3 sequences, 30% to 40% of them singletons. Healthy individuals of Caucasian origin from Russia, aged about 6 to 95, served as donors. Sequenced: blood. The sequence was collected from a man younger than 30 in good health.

The CDR3 spells CSALPRTGISNQPQHF. The CDR3 DNA is TGCAGTGCCCTCCCCCGGACGGGGATAAGCAATCAGCCCCAGCATTTT. V and J are TRBV20-1 and TRBJ1-5; D call uncertain. This CDR3 has 16 amino acids. Germline V gene data show CDR1 as DFQATT and CDR2 as SNEGSKA (reference sequence). V was trimmed by 6 bases and J by 1 base, leaving 19 bases between them.